These 13 T cell receptor beta chains were sequenced from one sample in a study of T cell changes during pregnancy in multiple sclerosis. Sequenced by immunoSEQ multiplex PCR; TCRdb stores in-frame clones only, minus some. The data show tens of thousands of clones, roughly nine tenths seen once. The specimen comprised CD4+ T cells from peripheral blood mononuclear cells, sampled in the third trimester of pregnancy. These receptor sequences come from a female donor in good health, enrolled as a control in a pregnancy study.

J is TRBJ1-1 and V is TRBV7-9; D ambiguous. V was trimmed by 1 base and J by 2 bases, leaving 5 bases between them. Germline V gene lookup returns CDR1 SEHNR and CDR2 FQNEAQ (reference sequence). This CDR3 comprises 13 residues. The CDR3: CASSLEINTEAFF. The CDR3 DNA reads TGTGCCAGCAGCTTAGAAATAAACACTGAAGCTTTCTTT.

The chain joins TRBV27 to TRBJ1-2; perhaps TRBD1 as D (5 bases). Looked up from germline, CDR1 is MNHEY and CDR2 is SMNVEV (reference sequence). Trimming left V 2 bases short and J 0 bases short, with 7 bases between. This CDR3 comprises 14 residues. DNA for the CDR3: TGTGCCAGCAGTTTAAGGGGCTCTAACTATGGCTACACCTTC. Amino acids: CASSLRGSNYGYTF.

The rearrangement uses TRBV7-2 and TRBJ2-3; TRBD1 matches at 7 bases. The length of the CDR3 is 14 residues. After removal of 5 bases from V and 6 bases from J, the junction contained 8 bases not matched to a gene. Germline CDR1 and CDR2: SGHTA and FQGNSA. The CDR3 is CASSIRQGGDTQYF. CDR3 nucleotide sequence: TGTGCCAGCAGCATACGACAGGGCGGGGATACGCAGTATTTT.

The chain carries TRBV19 and TRBJ2-2, with D possibly being TRBD1 (5 bases). Germline lookup yields CDR1 LNHDA and CDR2 SQIVND (reference sequence). V was cut by 7 bases and J by 5 bases, with 11 bases left in between. This CDR3 spans 13 amino acids. The CDR3 reads CASTAGPTGELFF. Here the CDR3 DNA reads TGTGCCAGTACCGCAGGGCCTACCGGGGAGCTGTTTTTT.

The CDR3 sequence is CASSFPGQVYGYTF. The CDR3 nucleotides are TGTGCCAGCAGCTTCCCGGGACAGGTCTATGGCTACACCTTC. This chain uses TRBV7-2 with TRBJ1-2, with 8 bases lining up with TRBD1. The CDR3 covers 14 residues. Germline lookup yields CDR1 SGHTA and CDR2 FQGNSA. Germline trimming cut 3 bases from V and 4 bases from J; bases unmatched to any gene: 4.

V gene TRBV25-1 combines with J gene TRBJ2-2; TRBD2 is a possible D gene (7 bases). V dropped 5 bases and J dropped 4 bases, with 14 bases sitting between them. This CDR3 is built from 15 residues. Germline loops: CDR1 MGHDK, CDR2 SYGVNS. CDR3 in DNA: TGTGCCAGCAGTTCCGCCCGGGGGGCCACCGGGGAGCTGTTTTTT. This codes for CASSSARGATGELFF.

The V gene is TRBV7-9, the J gene TRBJ1-3, with no clear D. V was shortened by 2 bases and J by 0 bases, with 8 bases between the two germline ends. Looked up from germline, CDR1 is SEHNR and CDR2 is FQNEAQ (reference sequence). The CDR3 has 15 amino acids. This chain's CDR3 is CASSLPVSSGNTIYF. The CDR3 DNA reads as TGTGCCAGCAGCTTACCTGTTAGCTCTGGAAACACCATATATTTT.

The J gene is TRBJ2-2, the V gene TRBV30, with 8 bases identical to TRBD2. J was trimmed by 5 bases and V by 4 bases; bases with no gene match: 6. CDR1 is GTSNPN and CDR2 is SVGIG in the germline V gene (reference sequence). CDR3 length: 14 residues. Here the CDR3 reads CAWTGGGSTGELFF. CDR3 coding DNA: TGTGCCTGGACTGGCGGGGGGTCAACCGGGGAGCTGTTTTTT. The variable domain in full, completed from reference TRBV30 and TRBJ2-2, reads SQTIHQWPATLVQPVGSPLSLECTVEGTSNPNLYWYRQAAGRGLQLLFYSVGIGQISSEVPQNLSASRPQDRQFILSSKKLLLSDSGFYLCAWTGGGSTGELFFGEGSRLTVL.

The chain employs TRBV11-3 and TRBJ1-2; 7 bases match TRBD1. The J segment lost 10 bases and the V segment lost 5 bases, leaving 10 bases of the junction unmatched. The germline gives CDR1 SGHNT, CDR2 YENEEA. The CDR3 extends over 13 amino acids. CDR3 DNA: TGTGCCAGCAGCGCTCAGGGGGGTTACCTCTACACCTTC. It is translated as CASSAQGGYLYTF.

The rearrangement uses TRBV6-5 and TRBJ1-2; 9 bases line up with TRBD1. CDR3 length equals 14 residues. The V segment lost 5 bases and the J segment 3 bases; nucleotides outside the gene matches: 4. Germline-derived CDR1 and CDR2 are MNHEY and SVGAGI. The CDR3 region is CASSRTGVDYGYTF. CDR3 nucleotides: TGTGCCAGCAGTCGGACAGGGGTAGACTATGGCTACACCTTC.

V and J are TRBV4-1 and TRBJ2-1; 10 nucleotides match TRBD2. The V gene end was trimmed by 0 bases and the J gene end by 12 bases; junction bases not matched to a gene: 11. The CDR3 is 16 residues long. CDR1 and CDR2 from the germline V gene are MGHRA and YSYEKL. The CDR3 protein is CASSQDFPSGGRGQFF. CDR3 nucleotide sequence: TGCGCCAGCAGCCAAGATTTCCCTAGCGGGGGAAGGGGGCAGTTCTTC.

The genes are TRBV4-3 and TRBJ2-3; TRBD1 agrees at 8 bases. V gave up 0 bases and J gave up 0 bases; unmatched junction bases: 2. Germline V gives CDR1 LGHNA, CDR2 YSLEER. The CDR3 is made up of 16 amino acids. CDR3 protein: CASSQETGASTDTQYF. DNA for the CDR3: TGCGCCAGCAGCCAAGAGACAGGGGCTAGCACAGATACGCAGTATTTT.

This clone showed up just a few times. V usage is TRBV7-3 and J usage is TRBJ2-6, with D uncertain. Trimming stripped 4 bases from V and 4 bases from J, with 5 bases between. The CDR3 contains 13 residues. Germline V gives CDR1 SGHTA, CDR2 FQGTGA. The CDR3 loop is CASSSTGANVLTF. CDR3 in DNA: TGTGCCAGCAGCTCGACAGGGGCCAACGTCCTGACTTTC.